This T cell receptor (beta chain) was identified in a study of graft-versus-host responses after intestinal transplantation. Across the study: The recipients all started with anti-thymocyte globulin induction and then took tacrolimus and steroids for approximately 3 years. General study findings and limits: GvH clonotypes were identified within recipient marrow, with a subset emerging first in ileum or blood. The study associated peak circulating GvH clone levels with early post-transplant HvG declines.

The V gene's germline CDR1 is SQVTM and CDR2 ANQGSEA. CDR3 length: 17 amino acids. V dropped 7 bases and J dropped 0; count of bases not matched to a gene: 16. Comment on this clone: The antigen remains undetermined.

The assay was immunoSEQ multiplex PCR, and TCRdb's table has in-frame clones only and misses some. This sample has approximately 75,000 clones, with 85% to 90% found just once. The specimen was unstimulated CD8+ T cells sorted from spleen or lymph node cells, collected before transplant. This clonotype was obtained from a human donor who was the organ donor for an intestinal transplant. The gene calls are TRBV29-1 and TRBJ2-3; the match to TRBD1 covers 7 bases. CDR3 DNA: TGCAGCGCTGCCTCCGGGACAGAGGGGAGCAGCACAGATACGCAGTATTTT. Protein: CSAASGTEGSSTDTQYF.